Detailed here is one TCR beta chain. Germline loops: CDR1 MNHEY, CDR2 SVGAGI. This CDR3 region has 15 residues. The V and J ends lost 2 bases and 0 bases respectively, with 7 bases between them. The data derive from a study of blood T cell repertoires in COVID-19. Study-wide context: The United States, Italy and Spain provided the acute and convalescent COVID-19 samples. Sample material is recorded as cDNA or gDNA derived from T cells, B-cell-depleted T cells, or PBMCs.

Authors' data handling: From reference gene primer amplification, estimates of nucleated cell counts were derived. Here immunoSEQ multiplex PCR was the method, and the copy in TCRdb shows in-frame clones only, minus some. That table is the source of V, J and clone size, and D and trimming were worked out from the DNA. The sample shows some 140,000 clones, approximately 90% of them seen only once. The TCR comes from a man aged 65 to 85 with active COVID-19. This rearrangement joins TRBV6-5 to TRBJ1-4; no firm D call. The sequenced sample was peripheral blood. Written as DNA, the CDR3 is TGTGCCAGCAGTTACGACACCGCAACTAATGAAAAACTGTTTTTT. This codes for CASSYDTATNEKLFF.